The 24 T cell receptor beta chains below come from one sample, sequenced in a study of T cell responses to AZD1222 COVID-19 vaccine. The table came from immunoSEQ multiplex PCR; TCRdb's copy has only in-frame clones and leaves some out. The repertoire includes fewer than 150,000 clones, roughly 93% of them detected once, and around 3.3% sits in the top ten. Sequenced material: peripheral blood, taken on day 0 of AZD1222 vaccination. These TCRs come from an adult in good health.

This clone has more than one count but fewer than ten. The V gene is TRBV28, the J gene TRBJ1-6, with D possibly being TRBD1 (5 bases). CDR1 and CDR2 (germline): MDHEN, SYDVKM. The length of the CDR3 is 15 residues. V shed 2 bases and J shed 9 bases, with 14 bases lying between them. CDR3 protein: CASSLARARGSPLHF. CDR3 DNA: TGTGCCAGCAGTTTAGCGAGGGCAAGGGGTTCACCCCTCCACTTT.

Worth noting for this clone: The sample holds other DNA sequences that translate to the same CDR3. V and J are TRBV7-8 and TRBJ2-7, with 9 nucleotides matching TRBD2. Germline CDR1 and CDR2: SGHVS and FQNEAQ. The CDR3 is 15 residues long. With V trimmed by 3 bases and J by 1 base, 4 bases remained unmatched. CDR3 DNA sequence: TGTGCCAGCAGCTTGGCGACTAGCGGTTCCTACGAGCAGTACTTC. This translates into CASSLATSGSYEQYF.

The chain employs TRBV14 and TRBJ1-5, with TRBD1 matching 8 bases. The ends lost 1 base at V and 4 bases at J; junction bases unmatched: 9. The CDR3 sequence is 17 residues long. Germline V gives CDR1 SGHDN, CDR2 FVKESK. CDR3 loop: CASSQVVRGPLNQPQHF. For the CDR3, the DNA is TGTGCCAGCAGCCAAGTTGTCAGGGGGCCCCTGAATCAGCCCCAGCATTTT.

The chain employs TRBV6-6 and TRBJ1-3; TRBD1 might be the D (6 bases). This CDR3 is 17 amino acids long. CDR1 and CDR2 from the germline V gene are MNHNY and SVGAGI (reference sequence). V was clipped by 5 bases and J by 1 base, with 18 bases between them. CDR3 sequence (DNA): TGTGCCAGCAGTCACGAGGGGGTTAGGGGATCTGGAAACACCATATATTTT. It codes for CASSHEGVRGSGNTIYF.

This clone has a single count. The chain uses TRBV5-5 and TRBJ2-6, with 7 bases matching TRBD1. Germline V lookup: CDR1 SGHKS, CDR2 YYEKEE (reference sequence). The CDR3 runs to 16 residues. V was pared by 5 bases and J by 2 bases, with 7 bases of the junction left unmatched. This chain's CDR3 is CASSDLTGAGANVLTF. As DNA, the CDR3 is TGTGCCAGCAGTGACCTAACAGGGGCTGGGGCCAACGTCCTGACTTTC. The whole variable domain, filled in from reference TRBV5-5 and TRBJ2-6, reads DAGVTQSPTHLIKTRGQQVTLRCSPISGHKSVSWYQQVLGQGPQFIFQYYEKEERGRGNFPDRFSARQFPNYSSELNVNALLLGDSALYLCASSDLTGAGANVLTFGAGSRLTVL.

This chain joins TRBV10-3 and TRBJ2-1; 12 bases fit TRBD2. Trimming took 3 bases from V and 4 from J; bases not matched to a gene: 7. The CDR3 covers 17 residues. Per germline, CDR1 ENHRY and CDR2 SYGVKD. The CDR3 protein is CAISDLTSGSLYNEQFF. The DNA of the CDR3 is TGTGCCATCAGTGACCTGACTAGCGGGAGTTTGTACAATGAGCAGTTCTTC.

This chain links TRBV28 with TRBJ2-1; 11 nucleotides agree with TRBD1. The CDR3 runs 15 residues. V shed 5 bases, J shed 8 bases, and the junction held 8 bases outside the gene matches. From germline, CDR1 is MDHEN and CDR2 SYDVKM. The CDR3 loop is CASSLRDRGGDEQFF. In nucleotides, the CDR3 is TGTGCCAGCAGTCTCCGGGACAGGGGGGGCGATGAGCAGTTCTTC.

The rearrangement uses TRBV19 and TRBJ2-1, with D perhaps matching TRBD1 or TRBD2 (7 bases each). Trimming left V 5 bases short and J 4 bases short, with 18 bases between. Germline-derived CDR1 and CDR2 are LNHDA and SQIVND (reference sequence). The CDR3 consists of 16 residues. CDR3 loop: CASSSSAGGVYNEQFF. The CDR3 DNA reads as TGTGCCAGTAGTTCCTCTGCAGGGGGGGTGTACAATGAGCAGTTCTTC. The full variable domain, rest sourced from reference TRBV19 and TRBJ2-1, is DGGITQSPKYLFRKEGQNVTLSCEQNLNHDAMYWYRQDPGQGLRLIYYSQIVNDFQKGDIAEGYSVSREKKESFPLTVTSAQKNPTAFYLCASSSSAGGVYNEQFFGPGTRLTVL.

DNA of the CDR3: TGTGCCAGTAGTATTCGATATAGTAGCGGGAAGGCCTACGAGCAGTACTTC. Translating it yields CASSIRYSSGKAYEQYF. The V gene is TRBV19, the J gene TRBJ2-7; 8 bases match TRBD2. This CDR3 region has 17 residues. V dropped 3 bases and J dropped 2; count of bases not matched to a gene: 12. CDR1 is LNHDA, CDR2 SQIVND, per germline (reference sequence).

V gene TRBV9 combines with J gene TRBJ2-2; 12 nucleotides agree with TRBD2. V trimming: 4 bases; J trimming: 5 bases; junction bases outside the gene matches: 6. The CDR3 has 16 amino acids. The germline V gene encodes CDR1 SGDLS and CDR2 YYNGEE. DNA for the CDR3: TGTGCCAGCAGCTCGGGACTAGCGGGTTTTACCGGGGAGCTGTTTTTT. Translating it yields CASSSGLAGFTGELFF.

The genes are TRBV15 and TRBJ1-4; D is uncertain. With 3 bases removed from V and 8 bases from J, the gap between germline ends came to 16 bases. The CDR3 totals 15 residues. CDR1 is LNHNV and CDR2 is YYDKDF in the germline V gene (reference sequence). The CDR3 DNA sequence: TGTGCCACCAGCAGGGACGGGATTACTCGGGAAAAACTGTTTTTT. Translated: CATSRDGITREKLFF.

The chain joins TRBV30 to TRBJ2-5; D call uncertain. Deletions cut 0 bases from V and 1 base from J, with 6 bases between. CDR3 length: 13 amino acids. The germline gives CDR1 GTSNPN, CDR2 SVGIG (reference sequence). The CDR3 protein is CAWSVKIQETQYF. In DNA form, the CDR3 reads TGTGCCTGGAGTGTAAAAATCCAAGAGACCCAGTACTTC.

The chain links TRBV28 to TRBJ1-5; D perhaps matches TRBD1 (6 bases). Germline V gene sequence: CDR1 MDHEN, CDR2 SYDVKM. V was cut by 5 bases and J by 0 bases, with 11 bases left in between. The CDR3 loop spans 15 amino acids. The CDR3 sequence: CASSQGGNSNQPQHF. As DNA, the CDR3 is TGTGCCAGCAGTCAAGGGGGAAATAGCAATCAGCCCCAGCATTTT. Together with reference TRBV28 and TRBJ1-5, the CDR3 gives the full variable domain: DVKVTQSSRYLVKRTGEKVFLECVQDMDHENMFWYRQDPGLGLRLIYFSYDVKMKEKGDIPEGYSVSREKKERFSLILESASTNQTSMYLCASSQGGNSNQPQHFGDGTRLSIL.

J is TRBJ1-2 and V is TRBV27; no definite D call. Germline V gives CDR1 MNHEY, CDR2 SMNVEV (reference sequence). The CDR3 has 14 amino acids. The germline V and J ends were trimmed by 3 bases and 2 bases, with 10 bases remaining between them. CDR3 bases: TGTGCCAGCAGTTTCCGACACCTAAACTATGGCTACACCTTC. Its protein product is CASSFRHLNYGYTF.

The chain employs TRBV19 and TRBJ2-5; D might be TRBD1 (6 bases). The CDR3 is made up of 14 amino acids. With 7 bases removed from V and 1 base from J, the gap between germline ends came to 13 bases. Germline-derived CDR1 and CDR2 are LNHDA and SQIVND (reference sequence). The CDR3 here is CASKPQGTQETQYF. Written as DNA, the CDR3 is TGTGCCAGTAAACCACAGGGAACCCAAGAGACCCAGTACTTC.

The chain carries TRBV27 and TRBJ2-7; D might be TRBD1 (6 bases). V was pared by 3 bases and J by 3 bases, with 15 bases between. The CDR3 has 15 amino acids. Looked up from germline, CDR1 is MNHEY and CDR2 is SMNVEV (reference sequence). CDR3 sequence: CASSLGLGRGYEQYF. The CDR3 DNA follows: TGTGCCAGCAGTTTGGGGTTGGGCAGGGGCTACGAGCAGTACTTC.

As regards this clone: The sample carries other DNA sequences with the same CDR3. CDR3 residues: CASSPGMNTEAFF. CDR3 coding DNA: TGTGCCAGCTCACCGGGTATGAACACTGAAGCTTTCTTT. The V call is TRBV18, the J call TRBJ1-1; D gene uncertain. Looked up from germline, CDR1 is KGHSH and CDR2 is LQKENI. This CDR3 is 13 amino acids long. Trimming shortened V by 3 bases and J by 0 bases, and 5 bases separated the two germline ends.

The chain combines TRBV15 with TRBJ1-3; D not certain. CDR1 and CDR2 (germline): LNHNV, YYDKDF (reference sequence). V was cut by 3 bases and J by 0 bases, with 3 bases left in between. The length of the CDR3 is 13 residues. The chain's CDR3 is CATSRDSGNTIYF. The CDR3 coding sequence is TGTGCCACCAGCAGGGACTCTGGAAACACCATATATTTT.

The chain recombines TRBV5-6 with TRBJ1-5; 11 bases agree with TRBD1. The CDR3 is made up of 16 amino acids. Looked up from germline, CDR1 is SGHDT and CDR2 is YYEEEE. Trimming cost V 4 bases and J 3 bases; bases outside gene matches: 6. The CDR3 loop reads CASSAVGQGANQPQHF. In DNA form, the CDR3 reads TGTGCCAGCAGCGCGGTCGGACAGGGGGCCAATCAGCCCCAGCATTTT.

This clone was recorded once. The chain joins TRBV5-1 to TRBJ2-7; D is possibly TRBD2 (6 bases). From germline, CDR1 is SGHRS and CDR2 YFSETQ. Trimming pared 2 bases from V and 2 bases from J, leaving 17 bases between. CDR3 length equals 16 residues. The CDR3 loop reads CASSFVYAGSTYEQYF. CDR3 nucleotide sequence: TGCGCCAGCAGCTTCGTATATGCCGGGAGCACCTACGAGCAGTACTTC.

The chain links TRBV28 to TRBJ2-1, with 8 bases aligning to TRBD2. V was pared by 3 bases and J by 7 bases, with 14 bases of the junction left unmatched. The CDR3 runs 17 residues. Germline-derived CDR1 and CDR2 are MDHEN and SYDVKM. CDR3 coding DNA: TGTGCCAGCAGTTTCTCCCCCGGGAGGGAGTGGAATAATGAGCAGTTCTTC. Its protein is CASSFSPGREWNNEQFF.

This clone has just one count. The V gene is TRBV5-1, the J gene TRBJ2-7; 8 bases align to TRBD1. Germline assignment: CDR1 SGHRS and CDR2 YFSETQ. This CDR3 spans 13 amino acids. J lost 6 bases, V lost 4 bases, and 6 bases had no gene match. CDR3 region: CASSMQGATEQYF. CDR3 sequence (DNA): TGCGCCAGCAGCATGCAGGGGGCGACCGAGCAGTACTTC.

V usage is TRBV7-9 and J usage is TRBJ1-4; a weak D match, TRBD1 (6 bases). The V end lost 2 bases, the J end lost 3 bases, and 13 bases lay between the germline ends. Germline V gene data show CDR1 as SEHNR and CDR2 as FQNEAQ (reference sequence). This CDR3 has 16 amino acids. Here the CDR3 reads CASSLSSRGANEKLFF. DNA of the CDR3: TGTGCCAGCAGCTTATCCTCTAGGGGGGCTAATGAAAAACTGTTTTTT. Drawing the rest from reference TRBV7-9 and TRBJ1-4, the complete variable domain is DTGVSQNPRHKITKRGQNVTFRCDPISEHNRLYWYRQTLGQGPEFLTYFQNEAQLEKSRLLSDRFSAERPKGSFSTLEIQRTEQGDSAMYLCASSLSSRGANEKLFFGSGTQLSVL.

The chain links TRBV11-2 to TRBJ2-7, with TRBD1 as a possible D gene (6 bases). The V end lost 6 bases, the J end lost 1 base, and 13 bases lay between the germline ends. The germline gives CDR1 SGHAT, CDR2 FQNNGV. CDR3 size: 14 residues. The CDR3 loop is CASSTWTESYEQYF. The CDR3 nucleotides are TGTGCCAGCAGTACTTGGACAGAATCCTACGAGCAGTACTTC.